Reported below is one T cell receptor beta chain. It was RNA transcripts that yielded the amplified TCR beta CDR3 regions. In the first-round RT-PCR of the TCR CDR3, the HTBI primer set was used. TCRdb re-derived calls from the multiplex PCR reads in MiXCR, one entry per CDR3 protein. The data show fewer than 900,000 distinct CDR3 sequences, less than 20% seen once. The data are from a study of T cells in Graves' hyperthyroidism and ophthalmopathy. Germline trimming cut 6 bases from V and 7 bases from J; bases unmatched to any gene: 6. Germline V gene sequence: CDR1 LNHDA, CDR2 SQIVND (reference sequence). The CDR3 is made up of 13 amino acids.

The origin of this receptor is a man aged 18 to 29 with Graves' hyperthyroidism. The sample was blood. The chain employs TRBV19 and TRBJ1-2, with 9 positions matching TRBD1. In DNA, the CDR3 is TGTGCCAGTAGGGGGACAGGGTCGTTTGGCTACACCTTC. This encodes CASRGTGSFGYTF.